The clone carrying this TCR beta chain appeared many times. This sample was taken from a study of early T cells in non-severe SARS-CoV-2 infection. TCRdb processed the 5' RACE reads anew with MiXCR; each CDR3 protein has one entry. The top ten clones hold around 8% of a sample with about 34,000 distinct CDR3 sequences, less than 8% of them seen once. Trimming took 0 bases from V and 2 from J; bases not matched to a gene: 1. The CDR3 sequence is 14 residues long. Germline values: CDR1 DFQATT, CDR2 SNEGSKA (reference sequence). This receptor was identified in an adult who was a healthcare worker with PCR-confirmed SARS-CoV-2 infection or an uninfected control (not recorded which). The source material was whole blood. The rearrangement links TRBV20-1 to TRBJ1-2; TRBD1 matches at 9 bases. DNA of the CDR3: TGCAGTGCTAGAGAGGGGACAGGGAACTATGGCTACACCTTC. Its translation is CSAREGTGNYGYTF.